This record looks at one TCR beta chain sequence and its context. What it recognizes is unknown. TCRdb reprocessed the 5' RACE reads via MiXCR and lists one record per CDR3 protein. Here the sample spans 650,000 to 750,000 distinct CDR3 sequences, 21% being singletons. The data are from a study of identical twins. The V end lost 5 bases, the J end lost 3 bases, and 11 bases lay between the germline ends. CDR3 size: 13 residues. Germline CDR1 reads LNHNV; CDR2 reads YYDKDF (reference sequence). The study, taken as a whole, reports: Monozygotic twin pairs showed more out-of-frame TCR alpha sharing than models estimated.

The data were also submitted as part of a second study, on T cells expressing NK-cell markers. From that second work: Cells sorted as CD3+CD56+NKG2C+, CD3+CD56+NKG2C- and CD3+CD56-NKG2C+ T cells supplied the TCR beta repertoires. In the group of eight sequenced donors, seven were HCMV-seropositive and one was seronegative. Whether expanded NKG2C-expressing T cell clones recognize HCMV is unknown.

The sample was PBMCs. V is TRBV15 and J is TRBJ2-7, with D possibly being TRBD1 (5 bases). The clonotype was recovered from a woman younger than 35 in good health. The CDR3 DNA follows: TGTGCCACCAGCCTGACAGCGAGCTACGAGCAGTACTTC. This gives the protein CATSLTASYEQYF.